These 21 T cell receptor beta chains originate from one sample sequenced in a study of early T cells in non-severe SARS-CoV-2 infection. TCRdb itself ran the 5' RACE reads through MiXCR, one entry per CDR3 protein. This sample has some 73,000 distinct CDR3 sequences, with approximately 12% found just once. The sequencing sample was made of whole blood. These receptors all come from an adult who was a healthcare worker with PCR-confirmed SARS-CoV-2 infection or an uninfected control (not recorded which).

Many counts were recorded for this clonotype. The V gene is TRBV29-1, the J gene TRBJ2-1; D possibly matches TRBD1 or TRBD2 (5 bases each). This CDR3 is built from 16 residues. Germline CDR1 and CDR2: SQVTM and ANQGSEA. V lost 3 bases and J 0 bases, leaving 15 bases between the germline ends. The CDR3 DNA is TGCAGCGTTGATACAGTCGGGGCGAGCTCCTACAATGAGCAGTTCTTC. Translated, it gives CSVDTVGASSYNEQFF.

This clonotype showed up many times. V usage is TRBV20-1 and J usage is TRBJ2-3; no clear D gene. Trimming removed 5 bases from V and 5 bases from J, with 8 bases in between. Germline CDR1 DFQATT, CDR2 SNEGSKA (reference sequence). CDR3 length: 11 residues. The CDR3, as DNA: TGCAGTGCTGGTTACCTAGATACGCAGTATTTT. Its protein product is CSAGYLDTQYF.

The chain is built from TRBV7-6 and TRBJ2-1, with TRBD2 identical over 13 bases. Unmatched junction bases numbered 5, after V lost 4 bases and J lost 8 bases. CDR3 length: 15 amino acids. CDR1 SGHVS and CDR2 FNYEAQ come from the germline V gene. CDR3 loop: CASSSTGLAGDEQFF. The CDR3 nucleotides are TGTGCCAGCAGCTCAACTGGACTAGCGGGAGATGAGCAGTTCTTC.

This clonotype was picked up many times. The rearrangement uses TRBV29-1 and TRBJ2-1; D is possibly TRBD1 (7 bases). The germline gives CDR1 SQVTM, CDR2 ANQGSEA. The CDR3 is made up of 15 amino acids. V was clipped by 6 bases and J by 4 bases, with 19 bases between them. In nucleotides, the CDR3 is TGCAGCGTAGAGCCCAGGGGGGATGGGTACAATGAGCAGTTCTTC. Amino acids: CSVEPRGDGYNEQFF.

The chain's CDR3 is CASSLLEDEQFF. DNA for the CDR3: TGTGCCAGCAGTTTATTGGAAGATGAGCAGTTCTTC. This chain joins TRBV28 and TRBJ2-1; D is undetermined. Trimming removed 1 base from V and 8 bases from J, with 6 bases in between. This CDR3 contains 12 residues. Germline CDR1 is MDHEN and CDR2 is SYDVKM.

This clonotype has ten or more counts. The V call is TRBV7-9, the J call TRBJ2-1; the D gene is possibly TRBD2 (6 bases). The CDR3 spans 16 residues. Trimming took off 5 bases at V and 3 bases at J, with 17 bases between the two ends. Germline CDR1 is SEHNR and CDR2 is FQNEAQ (reference sequence). CDR3 region: CASSVGGVVSYNEQFF. In DNA, the CDR3 is TGTGCCAGCAGCGTCGGCGGGGTCGTGAGCTACAATGAGCAGTTCTTC. The full variable domain, rest sourced from reference TRBV7-9 and TRBJ2-1, is DTGVSQNPRHKITKRGQNVTFRCDPISEHNRLYWYRQTLGQGPEFLTYFQNEAQLEKSRLLSDRFSAERPKGSFSTLEIQRTEQGDSAMYLCASSVGGVVSYNEQFFGPGTRLTVL.

This clonotype was counted between two and nine times. The rearrangement uses TRBV11-2 and TRBJ2-7, with TRBD2 identical over 10 bases. Germline assignment: CDR1 SGHAT and CDR2 FQNNGV. With V trimmed by 0 bases and J by 3 bases, 17 bases remained unmatched. This CDR3 comprises 20 residues. The chain's CDR3 is CASSLEGRGRLAGTFYEQYF. CDR3 nucleotides: TGTGCCAGCAGCTTAGAGGGCAGGGGGAGACTAGCGGGCACGTTCTACGAGCAGTACTTC.

This clonotype was found many times. The chain has TRBV28 and TRBJ1-6, with D hard to call. V was trimmed by 2 bases and J by 0 bases, leaving 8 bases between them. This CDR3 has 16 residues. Per the germline V gene, CDR1 is MDHEN and CDR2 is SYDVKM. CDR3 loop: CASSLGEGSYNSPLHF. The CDR3, as DNA: TGTGCCAGCAGTTTAGGGGAAGGCTCCTATAATTCACCCCTCCACTTT.

V usage is TRBV7-8 and J usage is TRBJ2-3; 10 bases align to TRBD2. J gave up 4 bases and V 5 bases, and 6 bases lay outside the gene matches. The CDR3 totals 15 residues. The V gene's germline CDR1 is SGHVS and CDR2 FQNEAQ. The CDR3, as DNA: TGTGCCAGCAGCAACCTAGCGGGAGCGGCAGATACGCAGTATTTT. Translating it yields CASSNLAGAADTQYF.

This clonotype was counted ten times or more. The chain joins TRBV12-3 or TRBV12-4 to TRBJ2-7; the match to TRBD1 covers 8 bases. V lost 3 bases, J lost 3 bases, and 4 bases stayed unmatched. This CDR3 is built from 14 residues. CDR3 residues: CASSFGQGFYEQYF. The CDR3 DNA follows: TGTGCCAGCAGTTTTGGACAGGGCTTCTACGAGCAGTACTTC.

The CDR3 sequence is CASSPFSAQETQYF. The DNA for the CDR3 is TGTGCCAGCAGTCCTTTTAGCGCCCAAGAGACCCAGTACTTC. The chain joins TRBV6-1 to TRBJ2-5, with TRBD2 as a possible D gene (5 bases). Germline lookup yields CDR1 MNHNS and CDR2 SASEGT. The CDR3 totals 14 residues. The V gene lost 5 bases and the J gene lost 1 base, with 11 bases spanning the gap.

This clonotype was observed a few times. The rearrangement joins TRBV6-1 to TRBJ2-1, with TRBD1 as a possible D gene (5 bases). V was trimmed by 2 bases and J by 4 bases, leaving 15 bases between them. Germline V gene sequence: CDR1 MNHNS, CDR2 SASEGT. The CDR3 has 16 residues. The CDR3 coding sequence is TGTGCCAGCAGTGAATCTCGGACAAAGCTTTACAATGAGCAGTTCTTC. Translated: CASSESRTKLYNEQFF.

This clonotype has just a few counts. The chain employs TRBV2 and TRBJ2-7; D is perhaps TRBD1 or TRBD2 (6 bases each). The CDR3 totals 15 residues. Trimming cost V 5 bases and J 2 bases, with 16 bases left between them. Germline V gene sequence: CDR1 SNHLY, CDR2 FYNNEI. CDR3 loop: CASSLEGGVAYEQYF. DNA for the CDR3: TGTGCCAGCAGTTTGGAGGGGGGAGTGGCCTACGAGCAGTACTTC.

The chain links TRBV7-3 to TRBJ2-1, with 8 bases aligning to TRBD1. CDR3 length: 16 residues. The germline V gene encodes CDR1 SGHTA and CDR2 FQGTGA. The trim removed 0 bases at V and 8 bases at J, leaving 9 bases unmatched. DNA for the CDR3: TGTGCCAGCAGCTTAACCGGGACAGGAGGGGGTCATGAGCAGTTCTTC. Its protein product is CASSLTGTGGGHEQFF.

V and J are TRBV7-2 and TRBJ2-5, with a possible D match to TRBD2 (5 bases). The CDR3 contains 12 residues. Looked up from germline, CDR1 is SGHTA and CDR2 is FQGNSA. V lost 9 bases and J lost 5, with 13 bases in between. The CDR3 spells CASSAMRETQYF. Here the CDR3 DNA reads TGTGCCAGTAGCGCAATGAGGGAGACCCAGTACTTC.

The chain carries TRBV3-1 and TRBJ2-3; 11 positions agree with TRBD2. V lost 4 bases and J lost 1; bases outside the gene matches: 4. From germline, CDR1 is LGHDT and CDR2 YNNKEL (reference sequence). This CDR3 comprises 16 residues. CDR3 DNA: TGTGCCAGCAGCCCTCCGGGACTAGCGGGCACAGATACGCAGTATTTT. Its translation is CASSPPGLAGTDTQYF.

This clonotype was counted between two and nine times. Written as DNA, the CDR3 is TGTGCCAGCATGAAGAGAACGGGGACCAATTGGACTGAAGCTTTCTTT. Its protein is CASMKRTGTNWTEAFF. This chain links TRBV28 with TRBJ1-1; D may be TRBD1 (5 bases). The V end lost 7 bases, the J end lost 5 bases, and 23 bases lay between the germline ends. CDR1 MDHEN and CDR2 SYDVKM come from the germline V gene. CDR3 length equals 16 residues.

This clonotype was recorded a few times. The chain employs TRBV29-1 and TRBJ2-5; 11 bases agree with TRBD2. This CDR3 region has 19 residues. The germline V gene encodes CDR1 SQVTM and CDR2 ANQGSEA. V was clipped by 4 bases and J by 2 bases; unmatched bases: 18. CDR3 amino acids: CSVVLLAGVDPALQETQYF. CDR3 DNA: TGCAGCGTTGTGTTACTAGCGGGAGTTGATCCCGCCCTACAAGAGACCCAGTACTTC. The full variable domain, with the rest looked up from reference TRBV29-1 and TRBJ2-5, is SAVISQKPSRDICQRGTSLTIQCQVDSQVTMMFWYRQQPGQSLTLIATANQGSEATYESGFVIDKFPISRPNLTFSTLTVSNMSPEDSSIYLCSVVLLAGVDPALQETQYFGPGTRLLVL.

V is TRBV5-1 and J is TRBJ2-1; 7 bases match TRBD2. This CDR3 comprises 15 residues. Germline V gene lookup returns CDR1 SGHRS and CDR2 YFSETQ. J lost 9 bases, V lost 4 bases, and 13 bases had no gene match. The CDR3 loop reads CASSPLSGRGSEQFF. In nucleotides, the CDR3 is TGCGCCAGCAGCCCCTTGAGCGGCCGCGGGAGTGAGCAGTTCTTC.

The chain uses TRBV21-1 and TRBJ2-1. TRBV21-1 is reported as a pseudogene. CDR3 length: 16 residues. Here the CDR3 reads CASSKVYGLLGNEQFF. The CDR3 region has the DNA TGTGCCAGCAGCAAAGTTTACGGGCTACTTGGCAATGAGCAGTTCTTC.

The rearrangement joins TRBV2 to TRBJ1-5, with D uncertain. V was cut by 2 bases and J by 9 bases, with 14 bases left in between. The CDR3 spans 14 residues. CDR1 SNHLY and CDR2 FYNNEI come from the germline V gene. Here the CDR3 reads CASSERTVGLPQHF. Here the CDR3 DNA reads TGTGCCAGCAGTGAACGAACAGTTGGATTGCCCCAGCATTTT.